One and the same sample provided the 17 T cell receptor beta chains below, sequenced in a study of CD8+CD57+ T cells in acquired aplastic anemia. Genomic DNA was employed as the template in profiling TCR beta VDJ and CDR3. TCRdb recomputed calls from the reads with MiXCR, one row per CDR3 protein. The sample shows about 160,000 distinct CDR3 sequences, around 45% of them seen only once. The sequenced material came from sorted CD4+, CD8+, or CD8+CD57+ T cells (not recorded which) from PBMCs. The receptors shown here come from a human donor in good health.

Ten or more counts support this clonotype. V gene TRBV7-2 combines with J gene TRBJ2-7; TRBD1 matches at 8 bases. CDR3 length: 14 residues. Trimming took 3 bases from V and 6 from J; bases not matched to a gene: 7. The germline V gene has CDR1 SGHTA and CDR2 FQGNSA. CDR3 sequence: CASSFRTGISEQYF. CDR3 bases: TGTGCCAGCAGCTTCAGGACAGGGATAAGCGAGCAGTACTTC.

The V and J genes are TRBV14 and TRBJ2-3, with a possible D match to TRBD1 (5 bases). The germline V gene has CDR1 SGHDN and CDR2 FVKESK. Deletions cut 6 bases from V and 2 bases from J, with 9 bases between. The CDR3 is 13 residues long. CDR3 nucleotide sequence: TGTGCCAGCAGTGGCAGGGCCACAGATACGCAGTATTTT. Encoded protein: CASSGRATDTQYF.

The chain is built from TRBV20-1 and TRBJ2-3; a weak D match, TRBD2 (6 bases). The CDR3 spans 11 residues. Deletions cut 6 bases from V and 3 bases from J, with 7 bases between. Germline V CDR1 and CDR2: DFQATT, SNEGSKA (reference sequence). CDR3 residues: CSAAGTDTQYF. CDR3 bases: TGCAGTGCGGCGGGAACAGATACGCAGTATTTT.

This clonotype was recorded many times. This rearrangement joins TRBV20-1 to TRBJ2-7, with 7 nucleotides matching TRBD1. The J segment lost 3 bases and the V segment lost 5 bases, leaving 1 base of the junction unmatched. The CDR3 sequence is 11 residues long. Looked up from germline, CDR1 is DFQATT and CDR2 is SNEGSKA (reference sequence). The CDR3 nucleotides read TGCAGTGCTGACAGGGACTACGAGCAGTACTTC. Its translation is CSADRDYEQYF.

The chain recombines TRBV5-8 with TRBJ2-7, with no clear D. V was pared by 3 bases and J by 5 bases, with 6 bases between. The V gene's germline CDR1 is SGHTS and CDR2 YDEGEE. The CDR3 runs to 11 residues. DNA for the CDR3: TGTGCCAGCAGCTGGTGGGACGAGCAGTACTTC. This encodes CASSWWDEQYF.

This clonotype was recorded a few times. This chain connects TRBV27 to TRBJ2-7; D may be TRBD2 (6 bases). Between the trimmed V and J ends, which lost 5 bases and 3 bases, there was a span of 20 bases. CDR1 and CDR2 (germline): MNHEY, SMNVEV (reference sequence). The CDR3 extends over 16 amino acids. DNA for the CDR3: TGTGCCAGCAGTGCCACCCTGACTAGTTTCCGCTACGAGCAGTACTTC. This translates into CASSATLTSFRYEQYF.

This clonotype was seen a few times. The DNA for the CDR3 is TGTGCCAGCAGCCTGGTGTGGCTAGCGGGGGGCCGCTCCTACAATGAGCAGTTCTTC. Translated, it gives CASSLVWLAGGRSYNEQFF. The chain is built from TRBV13 and TRBJ2-1; 11 nucleotides align to TRBD2. Germline V lookup: CDR1 PRHDT, CDR2 FYEKMQ (reference sequence). J lost 0 bases, V lost 5 bases, and 12 bases had no gene match. CDR3 size: 19 residues.

The sample holds a few counts of this clonotype. The V and J genes are TRBV15 and TRBJ2-1; the D is unclear. Trimming shortened V by 0 bases and J by 3 bases, and 18 bases separated the two germline ends. The CDR3 runs 18 residues. Germline V gene lookup returns CDR1 LNHNV and CDR2 YYDKDF (reference sequence). The CDR3 nucleotides read TGTGCCACCAGCAGAGATCCCCCACGAGTCTTGAACTACAATGAGCAGTTCTTC. Its protein product is CATSRDPPRVLNYNEQFF.

This chain uses TRBV20-1 with TRBJ1-1; tentatively, D is TRBD1 (6 bases). The CDR3 contains 12 residues. Trimming pared 6 bases from V and 3 bases from J, leaving 11 bases between. Germline V gives CDR1 DFQATT, CDR2 SNEGSKA (reference sequence). For the CDR3, the DNA is TGCAGTGCCGGGGGGCAGGACACTGAAGCTTTCTTT. This encodes CSAGGQDTEAFF.

There are many counts of this clonotype. V and J are TRBV7-9 and TRBJ1-1; D gene ambiguous. The germline V gene has CDR1 SEHNR and CDR2 FQNEAQ (reference sequence). The CDR3 covers 12 residues. V was clipped by 2 bases and J by 6 bases, with 7 bases between them. CDR3 DNA sequence: TGTGCCAGCAGCTTACACAGTTCTGAAGCTTTCTTT. Translation: CASSLHSSEAFF.

A note on this clonotype: One end of the junction varies from germline; a read error may be responsible. The genes are TRBV2 and TRBJ1-1; D is uncertain. Germline CDR1 SNHLY, CDR2 FYNNEI. The CDR3 runs to 13 residues. The CDR3 DNA reads TGTGCCAGCAGGGAAGACATGAACACTGAAGCTTTCTTT. This translates into CASREDMNTEAFF. The variable domain in full, completed from reference TRBV2 and TRBJ1-1, reads EPEVTQTPSHQVTQMGQEVILRCVPISNHLYFYWYRQILGQKVEFLVSFYNNEISEKSEIFDDQFSVERPDGSNFTLKIRSTKLEDSAMYFCASREDMNTEAFFGQGTRLTVV.

This clonotype showed up just a few times. The chain is built from TRBV7-8 and TRBJ2-5, with TRBD2 matching over 9 bases. The V segment lost 2 bases and the J segment 0 bases; nucleotides outside the gene matches: 4. The CDR3 extends over 16 amino acids. The germline gives CDR1 SGHVS, CDR2 FQNEAQ. The DNA of the CDR3 is TGTGCCAGCAGCTTATTGCTAGCGGGGTACCAAGAGACCCAGTACTTC. Amino acid sequence: CASSLLLAGYQETQYF. Supplemented by reference TRBV7-8 and TRBJ2-5, the full variable domain reads GAGVSQSPRYKVAKRGQDVALRCDPISGHVSLFWYQQALGQGPEFLTYFQNEAQLDKSGLPSDRFFAERPEGSVSTLKIQRTQQEDSAVYLCASSLLLAGYQETQYFGPGTRLLVL.

The rearrangement uses TRBV7-3 and TRBJ2-7, with no clear D. V lost 5 bases and J lost 4, with 15 bases in between. The CDR3 length is 14 residues. The germline V gene encodes CDR1 SGHTA and CDR2 FQGTGA. CDR3 region: CASSALYTDYEQYF. In nucleotides, the CDR3 is TGTGCCAGCAGCGCGCTTTATACAGATTACGAGCAGTACTTC.

This clonotype was seen at least ten times. The rearrangement joins TRBV2 to TRBJ1-6; the D gene is possibly TRBD1 (6 bases). Deletions cut 3 bases from V and 9 bases from J, with 15 bases between. This CDR3 is built from 15 residues. CDR1 is SNHLY, CDR2 FYNNEI, per germline. CDR3 coding DNA: TGTGCCAGCAGTGAGGAACAGGGTAGGGTTTCACCCCTCCACTTT. Protein sequence: CASSEEQGRVSPLHF.

This clonotype was seen a single time. A much larger clone differs by one base, so this may be a read error. The chain uses TRBV5-1 and TRBJ1-2; TRBD1 agrees at 8 bases. This CDR3 contains 15 residues. Germline loops: CDR1 SGHRS, CDR2 YFSETQ. Trimming removed 4 bases from V and 3 bases from J; junction bases left unmatched: 8. CDR3 bases: TGCGCCAGCAGCACCCAGGGACAGGTGGACTATGGCTACACCTTC. This translates into CASSTQGQVDYGYTF.

Ten or more counts support this clonotype. The rearrangement uses TRBV3-1 and TRBJ1-1, with D maybe TRBD1 (6 bases). V was cut by 5 bases and J by 1 base, with 14 bases left in between. Germline V gene sequence: CDR1 LGHDT, CDR2 YNNKEL (reference sequence). CDR3 size: 15 residues. CDR3 bases: TGTGCCAGCAGCTACCGGGACACAGCGAACACTGAAGCTTTCTTT. It is translated as CASSYRDTANTEAFF. The variable domain in full, with the rest retrieved from reference TRBV3-1 and TRBJ1-1, is DTAVSQTPKYLVTQMGNDKSIKCEQNLGHDTMYWYKQDSKKFLKIMFSYNNKELIINETVPNRFSPKSPDKAHLNLHINSLELGDSAVYFCASSYRDTANTEAFFGQGTRLTVV.

In this sample, this clonotype turned up many times. The genes are TRBV2 and TRBJ2-7; D is unclear. CDR3 length equals 13 residues. V was cut by 4 bases and J by 2 bases, with 9 bases left in between. The germline CDR1 and CDR2 sequences are SNHLY and FYNNEI. The CDR3 here is CASSVSATYEQYF. The CDR3 nucleotides are TGTGCCAGCAGTGTCTCAGCAACCTACGAGCAGTACTTC.